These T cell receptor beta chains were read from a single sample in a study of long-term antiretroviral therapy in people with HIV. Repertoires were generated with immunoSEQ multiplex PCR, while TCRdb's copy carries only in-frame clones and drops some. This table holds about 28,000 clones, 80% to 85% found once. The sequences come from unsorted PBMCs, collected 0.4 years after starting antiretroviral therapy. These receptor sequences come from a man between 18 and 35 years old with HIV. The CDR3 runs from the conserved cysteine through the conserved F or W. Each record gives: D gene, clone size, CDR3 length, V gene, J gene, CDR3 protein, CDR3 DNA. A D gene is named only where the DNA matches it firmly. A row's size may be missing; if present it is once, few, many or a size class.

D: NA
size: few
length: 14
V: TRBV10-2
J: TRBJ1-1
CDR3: CASSGGAGNTEAFF
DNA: TGCGCCAGCAGTGGCGGGGCAGGGAACACTGAAGCTTTCTTT

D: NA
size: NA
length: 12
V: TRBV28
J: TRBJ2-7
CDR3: CASSLYRREQYF
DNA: TGTGCCAGCAGTTTATATAGGAGGGAGCAGTACTTC

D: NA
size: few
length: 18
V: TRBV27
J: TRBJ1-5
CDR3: CASSSLTRFRVGRQPQHF
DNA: TGTGCCAGCAGTTCCCTAACCCGATTCAGGGTTGGTCGTCAGCCCCAGCATTTT

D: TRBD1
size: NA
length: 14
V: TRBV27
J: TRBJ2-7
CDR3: CASVTGQVPYEQYF
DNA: TGTGCCAGCGTAACGGGACAGGTCCCCTACGAGCAGTACTTC

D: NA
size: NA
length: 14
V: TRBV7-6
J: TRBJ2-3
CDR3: CASSPRKRTDTQYF
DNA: TGTGCCAGCAGCCCCCGGAAGCGCACAGATACGCAGTATTTT

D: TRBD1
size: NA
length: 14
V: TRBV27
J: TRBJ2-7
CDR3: CASSVGTGGYEQYF
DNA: TGTGCCAGCAGTGTTGGGACAGGTGGCTACGAGCAGTACTTC

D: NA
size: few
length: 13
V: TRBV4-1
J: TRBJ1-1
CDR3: CASSQVREGEAFF
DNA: TGCGCCAGCAGCCAAGTGAGGGAGGGAGAAGCTTTCTTT

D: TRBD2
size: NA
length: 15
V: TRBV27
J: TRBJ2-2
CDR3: CASTISGGGTGELFF
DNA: TGTGCCAGCACTATAAGCGGGGGCGGGACCGGGGAGCTGTTTTTT

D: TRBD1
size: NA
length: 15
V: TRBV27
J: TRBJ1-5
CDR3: CASSLGTGYDQPQHF
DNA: TGTGCCAGCAGTTTAGGGACAGGGTACGATCAGCCCCAGCATTTT

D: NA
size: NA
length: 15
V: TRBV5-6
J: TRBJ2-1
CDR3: CASSSYDTMTEEQFF
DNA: TGTGCCAGCAGCTCGTACGACACAATGACGGAAGAGCAGTTCTTC

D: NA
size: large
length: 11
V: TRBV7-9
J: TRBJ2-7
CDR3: CASSPSYEQYF
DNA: TGTGCCAGCAGCCCTTCCTACGAGCAGTACTTC

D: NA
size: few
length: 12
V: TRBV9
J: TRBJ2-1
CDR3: CASSVVSNEQFF
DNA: TGTGCCAGCAGCGTAGTATCCAATGAGCAGTTCTTC

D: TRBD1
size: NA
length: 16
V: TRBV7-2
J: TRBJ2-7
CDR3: CASSLGSGGEPYEQYF
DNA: TGTGCCAGCAGCTTAGGGTCAGGGGGCGAGCCCTACGAGCAGTACTTC

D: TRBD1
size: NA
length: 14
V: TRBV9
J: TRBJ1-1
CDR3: CASSVGQGATEAFF
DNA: TGTGCCAGCAGCGTCGGACAGGGGGCGACTGAAGCTTTCTTT

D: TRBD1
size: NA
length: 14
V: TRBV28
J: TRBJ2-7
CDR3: CASSFGTGGDEQYF
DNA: TGTGCCAGCAGTTTTGGGACAGGGGGCGACGAGCAGTACTTC

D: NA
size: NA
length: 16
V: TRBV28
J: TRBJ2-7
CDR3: CASSLPGRRSSYEQYF
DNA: TGTGCCAGCAGTTTACCGGGACGCAGGAGCTCCTACGAGCAGTACTTC

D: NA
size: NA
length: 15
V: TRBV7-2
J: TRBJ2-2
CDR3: CASSFLGGNTGELFF
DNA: TGTGCCAGCAGCTTCCTAGGGGGGAACACCGGGGAGCTGTTTTTT

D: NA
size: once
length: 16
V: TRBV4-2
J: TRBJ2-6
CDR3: CASSQKEGTGANVLTF
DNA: TGTGCCAGCAGCCAGAAGGAGGGGACTGGGGCCAACGTCCTGACTTTC

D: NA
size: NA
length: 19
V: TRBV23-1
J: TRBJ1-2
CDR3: CASSQTPSGGGQTNYGYTF
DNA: TGCGCCAGCAGTCAAACCCCATCCGGAGGCGGACAAACTAACTATGGCTACACCTTC

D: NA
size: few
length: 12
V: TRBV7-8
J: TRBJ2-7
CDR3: CASSLVHYEQYF
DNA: TGTGCCAGCAGCTTAGTCCACTACGAGCAGTACTTC

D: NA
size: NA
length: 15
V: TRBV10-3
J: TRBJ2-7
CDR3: CAISESEGSAGEQYF
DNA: TGTGCCATCAGTGAGTCCGAGGGATCGGCGGGGGAGCAGTACTTC

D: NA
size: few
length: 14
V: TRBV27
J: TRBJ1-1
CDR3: CASSLWGGVTEAFF
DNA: TGTGCCAGCAGTTTATGGGGGGGGGTCACTGAAGCTTTCTTT

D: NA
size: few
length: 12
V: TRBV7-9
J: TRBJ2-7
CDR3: CASSIGSYEQYF
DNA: TGTGCCAGCAGCATCGGGTCCTACGAGCAGTACTTC

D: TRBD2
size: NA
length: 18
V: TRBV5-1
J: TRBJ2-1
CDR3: CASSLAGTSGLYYNEQFF
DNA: TGCGCCAGCAGCTTGGCCGGGACTAGCGGGTTATACTACAATGAGCAGTTCTTC

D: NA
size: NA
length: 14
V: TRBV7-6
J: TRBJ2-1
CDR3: CASSPSGGLHEQFF
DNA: TGTGCCAGCAGCCCCTCAGGGGGGCTTCATGAGCAGTTCTTC

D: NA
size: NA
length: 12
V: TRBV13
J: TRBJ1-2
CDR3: CASSLTRGGYTF
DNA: TGTGCCAGCAGCTTAACGCGTGGCGGCTACACCTTC

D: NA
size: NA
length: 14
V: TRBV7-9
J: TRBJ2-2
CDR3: CASSSELNTGELFF
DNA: TGTGCCAGCAGCTCTGAATTGAACACCGGGGAGCTGTTTTTT

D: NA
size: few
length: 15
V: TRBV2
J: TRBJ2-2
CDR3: CASRVGPAITGELFF
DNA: TGTGCCAGCCGGGTGGGTCCAGCAATCACCGGGGAGCTGTTTTTT

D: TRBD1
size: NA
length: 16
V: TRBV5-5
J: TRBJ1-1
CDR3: CASSLLDRVKGTEAFF
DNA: TGTGCCAGCAGCTTACTAGACAGGGTTAAGGGGACTGAAGCTTTCTTT

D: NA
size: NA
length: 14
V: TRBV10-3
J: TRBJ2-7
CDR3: CAIRDTTNSYEQYF
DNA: TGTGCCATCAGGGACACGACTAACTCCTACGAGCAGTACTTC

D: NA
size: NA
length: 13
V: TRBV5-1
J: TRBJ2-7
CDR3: CASSSGRGYEQYF
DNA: TGCGCCAGCAGCTCAGGCAGGGGCTACGAGCAGTACTTC

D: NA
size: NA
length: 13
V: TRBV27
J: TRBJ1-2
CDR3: CASSLTGNYGYTF
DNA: TGTGCCAGCAGTTTAACAGGGAATTATGGCTACACCTTC

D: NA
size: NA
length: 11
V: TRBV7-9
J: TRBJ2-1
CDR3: CASSPQNEQFF
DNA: TGTGCCAGCAGCCCACAGAATGAGCAGTTCTTC

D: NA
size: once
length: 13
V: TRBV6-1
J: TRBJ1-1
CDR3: CASSPIFNTEAFF
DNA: TGTGCCAGCAGTCCCATTTTTAACACTGAAGCTTTCTTT

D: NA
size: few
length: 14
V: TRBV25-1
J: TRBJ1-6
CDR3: CASTPDKLNSPLHF
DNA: TGTGCCAGCACGCCGGACAAGTTAAATTCACCCCTCCACTTT

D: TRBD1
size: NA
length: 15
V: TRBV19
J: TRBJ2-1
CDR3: CASSTRDRLGNEQFF
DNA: TGTGCCAGTAGTACCCGGGACAGACTGGGGAATGAGCAGTTCTTC

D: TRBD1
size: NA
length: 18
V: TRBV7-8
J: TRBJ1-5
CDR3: CASSLAPDRTLSNQPQHF
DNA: TGTGCCAGCAGCTTAGCCCCGGACAGGACCCTTAGCAATCAGCCCCAGCATTTT

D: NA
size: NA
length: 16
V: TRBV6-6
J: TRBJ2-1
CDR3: CASSYSRGEGYNEQFF
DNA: TGTGCCAGCAGTTACTCAAGGGGTGAGGGTTACAATGAGCAGTTCTTC

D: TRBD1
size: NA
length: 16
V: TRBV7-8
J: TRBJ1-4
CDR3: CATTFGLGTGGEKLFF
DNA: TGTGCCACAACCTTTGGACTCGGGACAGGAGGCGAAAAACTGTTTTTT

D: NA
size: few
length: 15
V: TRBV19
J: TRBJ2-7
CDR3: CASSSKTGAFDEQYF
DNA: TGTGCCAGTTCCTCAAAGACAGGAGCCTTTGACGAGCAGTACTTC

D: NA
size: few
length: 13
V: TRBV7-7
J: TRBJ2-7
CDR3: CASSSERGDEQYF
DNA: TGTGCCAGCAGCTCCGAGCGAGGGGACGAGCAGTACTTC

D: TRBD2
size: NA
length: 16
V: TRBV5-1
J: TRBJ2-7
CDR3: CASSFRASGGSYEQYF
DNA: TGCGCCAGCAGCTTTCGGGCTAGCGGGGGTTCCTACGAGCAGTACTTC

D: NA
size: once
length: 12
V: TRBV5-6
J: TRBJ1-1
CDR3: CASSLRKGGAFF
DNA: TGTGCCAGCAGCTTGCGGAAAGGTGGAGCTTTCTTT

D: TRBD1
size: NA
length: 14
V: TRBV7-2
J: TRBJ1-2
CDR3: CASSLTQGARGYTF
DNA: TGTGCCAGCAGCCTGACCCAGGGGGCGCGAGGCTACACCTTC

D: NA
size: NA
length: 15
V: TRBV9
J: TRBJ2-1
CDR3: CASSVEAWSENEQFF
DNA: TGTGCCAGCAGCGTAGAGGCTTGGAGCGAAAATGAGCAGTTCTTC

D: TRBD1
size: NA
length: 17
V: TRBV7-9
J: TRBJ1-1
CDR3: CASSQQGIRVLNTEAFF
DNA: TGTGCCAGCAGTCAACAGGGGATTCGGGTCTTGAACACTGAAGCTTTCTTT

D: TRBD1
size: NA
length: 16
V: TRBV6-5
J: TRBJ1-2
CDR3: CASSYSGTGFPYGYTF
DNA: TGTGCCAGCAGTTACTCGGGGACAGGGTTTCCGTATGGCTACACCTTC

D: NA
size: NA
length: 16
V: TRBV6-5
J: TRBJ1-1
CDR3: CASSYSIGGANTEAFF
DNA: TGTGCCAGCAGTTACAGTATTGGAGGGGCGAACACTGAAGCTTTCTTT

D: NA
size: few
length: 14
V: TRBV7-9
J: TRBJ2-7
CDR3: CASSLPGVSYEQYF
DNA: TGTGCCAGCAGTCTCCCGGGGGTATCCTACGAGCAGTACTTC

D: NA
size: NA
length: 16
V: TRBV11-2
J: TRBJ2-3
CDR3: CASSLKGGPFVVTQYF
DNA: TGTGCCAGCAGCTTAAAGGGGGGACCGTTCGTGGTTACGCAGTATTTT

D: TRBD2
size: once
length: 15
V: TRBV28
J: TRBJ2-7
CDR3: CASSLVLAGVYEQYF
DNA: TGTGCCAGCAGTTTAGTGCTAGCGGGAGTCTACGAGCAGTACTTC

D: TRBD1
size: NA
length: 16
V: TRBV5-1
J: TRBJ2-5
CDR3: CASSLDRQGNEETQYF
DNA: TGCGCCAGCAGCTTGGACCGACAGGGCAATGAAGAGACCCAGTACTTC

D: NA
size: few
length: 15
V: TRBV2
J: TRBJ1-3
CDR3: CASSEVGGSGNTIYF
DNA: TGTGCCAGCAGTGAAGTAGGAGGTTCTGGAAACACCATATATTTT

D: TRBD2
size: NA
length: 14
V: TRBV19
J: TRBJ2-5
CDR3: CASSIGGLRGTQYF
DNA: TGTGCCAGTAGTATAGGGGGACTACGGGGGACCCAGTACTTC

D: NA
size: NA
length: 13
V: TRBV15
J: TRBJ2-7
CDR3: CASSRDGSYEQYF
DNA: TGTGCCAGCAGCCGGGACGGGTCCTACGAGCAGTACTTC